The clone carrying this T cell receptor (beta chain) came up a few times. Its target is unknown. PCR was performed a second time for about 7 to 11 cycles using a sample-barcoded 5' primer and a J-beta primer mix. From the 5' RACE reads, TCRdb called clonotypes with MiXCR, one entry per CDR3 protein. The repertoire holds over 1.5 million distinct CDR3 sequences, with about 49% as singletons. The ends were cut back, 7 bases at V and 0 bases at J, with 18 bases in the middle. Per germline, CDR1 SGHRS and CDR2 YFSETQ. This CDR3 comprises 16 residues. This specimen comes from a study of blood T cells in healthy people across ages. General study points: Versus aged donors, long-lived donors had higher diversity and more naive CD4+ cells. Diversity of TCR beta per million T cells declined in a roughly linear way with age.

The rearrangement uses TRBV5-1 and TRBJ2-3; TRBD2 is a possible D gene (6 bases). The sequenced sample consisted of blood. The receptor's source is a woman in her forties in good health. CDR3: CASSTGTSASTDTQYF. The CDR3 nucleotides read TGCGCCAGCTCGACGGGGACTTCTGCTAGCACAGATACGCAGTATTTT.